Here is one T cell receptor beta chain with its context. Its specificity is not known. The sample originates from a study of CD8 T cells in Susac syndrome. Study-level findings and limits: The relatively small number of individuals in the TCR sequencing and HLA analysis was acknowledged by the study.

Random hexamers were used to reverse transcribe the RNA input (roughly 0.5 to 1 ug). An immunoSEQ multiplex PCR amplified TCR beta CDR3 over 54 Vbeta and 13 Jbeta. MiXCR, run by TCRdb on the immunoSEQ multiplex PCR reads, gives a single entry per CDR3 protein. In the table there are around 200,000 distinct CDR3 sequences, 85% to 95% of which are singletons. The germline V gene encodes CDR1 MNHNS and CDR2 SASEGT. There are 16 residues in the CDR3. V was trimmed by 7 bases and J by 6 bases, leaving 23 bases between them. Sequencing was carried out using CD4+ T cells from PBMCs. The chain carries TRBV6-1 and TRBJ2-3; D is unresolved. The receptor's source is a human donor with Susac syndrome. This CDR3 is CASTTTWAFASDTQYF. CDR3 sequence (DNA): TGTGCCAGCACCACCACGTGGGCCTTTGCGTCTGATACGCAGTATTTT.